This T cell receptor (beta chain) was found in a study of human T cells and chemical hapten exposure. Turning to the study itself: Per-sample TCR yield variation was attributed mainly to small pooled library volume differences.

A word on this clonotype: As yet, its antigen is unknown.

Study results and caveats: TCRs exceeding 1 in 1000 frequency stayed unchanged with DPC sensitization.

The time point: patch test 2, 6 weeks after DPC sensitization. This sample's treatment: therapeutic diphenylcyclopropenone sensitization with weekly scalp DPC. Blood was drawn before each patch test was applied. Unique molecular identifiers were attached to individual cDNA molecules within the library. TCRdb fed the RACE reads into MiXCR, producing one record per CDR3 protein. The sample has approximately 87,000 distinct CDR3 sequences; about 10% are singletons. Sequencing was performed on whole blood, taken in connection with sensitization to the hapten diphenylcyclopropenone (DPC). The sequence derives from a woman aged 40 to 50 with alopecia areata. Some clones in this sample may be carry-over from other donors' samples.

The CDR3 spells CASRRRVHYGYTF. CDR3 bases: TGTGCAAGTCGCCGTCGAGTACACTATGGCTACACCTTC. The chain links TRBV12-2 to TRBJ1-2. TRBV12-2 is a listed pseudogene. The CDR3 is 13 amino acids.